This T cell receptor (beta chain) was captured by sequencing in a study of T-cell reconstitution after alpha-beta-depleted transplantation in children. Unique molecular identifiers featured in how the TCRbeta library was prepared. Each CDR3 protein gets one entry after TCRdb re-called the PCR reads with MiXCR. The sample has about 540,000 distinct CDR3 sequences; 15% to 20% are singletons. Germline V gives CDR1 SQVTM, CDR2 ANQGSEA. The CDR3 sequence is 15 residues long. V was trimmed by 8 bases and J by 0 bases, leaving 20 bases between them. This clonotype has a handful of counts. The receptor was derived from a human donor who donated a stem cell graft to a child with acute lymphoblastic leukemia. This chain connects TRBV29-1 to TRBJ2-7, with D perhaps matching TRBD1 or TRBD2 (5 bases each). Sequences were derived from PBMCs from the stem cell graft donor, sampled from the stem cell graft. For the CDR3, the DNA is TGCAGCCCCGATGCCGGGACGGAAAGCTCCTACGAGCAGTACTTC. Protein product: CSPDAGTESSYEQYF.